One and the same sample provided the 22 T cell receptor beta chains below, sequenced in a study of Ad26.COV2.S vaccination and SARS-CoV-2 variants. Treatment given: approximately 18 received Ad26.COV2.S at low or high dose, single or two shots; roughly five received placebo; per-sample allocation not given. On day 63 after the first injection, vaccine and placebo recipients gave samples. Here immunoSEQ multiplex PCR was the method, and the copy in TCRdb shows in-frame clones only, minus some. The data contain about 350,000 clones, 70% to 90% of them seen just once; the ten biggest clones take up around 11%. The material sequenced was peripheral blood, taken in a trial of Ad26.COV2.S vaccine versus placebo. The receptors here all came from a person between 18 and 65 years old who received the Ad26.COV2.S COVID-19 vaccine or a placebo.

The chain carries TRBV24-1 and TRBJ2-5; 10 bases align to TRBD2. The V segment lost 8 bases and the J segment 5 bases; nucleotides outside the gene matches: 10. The CDR3 has 15 amino acids. From germline, CDR1 is KGHDR and CDR2 SFDVKD. For the CDR3, the DNA is TGTGCCACCAAGTCGAGCGGGGGGGCCGCGGAGACCCAGTACTTC. As protein: CATKSSGGAAETQYF.

The chain uses TRBV5-1 and TRBJ2-1; the match to TRBD1 covers 10 bases. The CDR3 extends over 17 amino acids. Trimming took 3 bases from V and 4 from J; bases not matched to a gene: 10. The V gene's germline CDR1 is SGHRS and CDR2 YFSETQ. CDR3 in DNA: TGCGCCAGCAGCTATCGGGACAGGGGTGGACAGTACAATGAGCAGTTCTTC. This encodes CASSYRDRGGQYNEQFF.

This clone appeared a single time. The genes are TRBV3-1 (or the pseudogene TRBV3-2) and TRBJ1-6; D is unclear. V was shortened by 6 bases and J by 9 bases, with 12 bases between the two germline ends. The CDR3 is made up of 13 amino acids. Germline CDR1 reads LGHDT; CDR2 reads YNNKEL (reference sequence). CDR3 nucleotide sequence: TGTGCCAGCAGGCGGCAGGAATCTTCACCCCTCCACTTT. The encoded protein is CASRRQESSPLHF.

The chain is built from TRBV4-3 and TRBJ2-7; no reliable D call. The length of the CDR3 is 14 residues. Germline CDR1 reads LGHNA; CDR2 reads YSLEER. Trimming took off 0 bases at V and 5 bases at J, with 11 bases between the two ends. CDR3 protein: CASSQEPARDEQYF. In DNA, the CDR3 is TGCGCCAGCAGCCAAGAACCGGCTAGAGACGAGCAGTACTTC.

The rearrangement uses TRBV6-2 or TRBV6-3 and TRBJ2-3; no reliable D call. The V gene's germline CDR1 is MNHEY and CDR2 SVGEGT. This CDR3 comprises 15 residues. V was clipped by 3 bases and J by 1 base, with 11 bases between them. The CDR3 region is CASSYSAAGTDTQYF. The CDR3 coding sequence is TGTGCCAGCAGTTATTCGGCAGCCGGCACAGATACGCAGTATTTT.

The rearrangement joins TRBV28 to TRBJ1-2, with D maybe TRBD1 (5 bases). V lost 6 bases, J lost 5 bases, and 16 bases lay in between. Germline V gene sequence: CDR1 MDHEN, CDR2 SYDVKM. The CDR3 is 14 residues long. Here the CDR3 DNA reads TGTGCCAGCAGGCCAGCAGGGTCCGGGTATGGCTACACCTTC. Translated, it gives CASRPAGSGYGYTF.

V usage is TRBV12-5 and J usage is TRBJ2-1; 13 positions agree with TRBD2. Germline CDR1 reads LGHNT; CDR2 reads FRNRAP. J was trimmed by 6 bases and V by 5 bases; bases with no gene match: 4. The CDR3 is made up of 15 amino acids. Here the CDR3 DNA reads TGTGCTAGTGGTCTCGGGACTAGCGGGGTCAATGAGCAGTTCTTC. Amino acids: CASGLGTSGVNEQFF.

This rearrangement joins TRBV4-3 to TRBJ1-4; no clear D gene. V was pared by 0 bases and J by 0 bases, with 5 bases between. Germline-derived CDR1 and CDR2 are LGHNA and YSLEER. CDR3 size: 15 residues. The chain's CDR3 is CASSQDMATNEKLFF. In DNA form, the CDR3 reads TGCGCCAGCAGCCAAGATATGGCAACTAATGAAAAACTGTTTTTT.

The count of this clone is one. V is TRBV2 and J is TRBJ1-5; the D is unclear. CDR3 length: 16 residues. Deletions cut 1 base from V and 2 bases from J, with 12 bases between. Per the germline V gene, CDR1 is SNHLY and CDR2 is FYNNEI. The CDR3 nucleotides read TGTGCCAGCAGTGAAGGTGACATCAAGGGCAATCAGCCCCAGCATTTT. Translating gives CASSEGDIKGNQPQHF.

The V gene is TRBV28, the J gene TRBJ2-1; D remains ambiguous. The CDR3 runs to 12 residues. V was trimmed by 6 bases and J by 7 bases, leaving 10 bases between them. Germline CDR1 MDHEN, CDR2 SYDVKM. The CDR3, as DNA: TGTGCCAGCAGGTCCGTGGGAAATGAGCAGTTCTTC. Translated: CASRSVGNEQFF.

This chain joins TRBV11-1 and TRBJ1-2, with D perhaps TRBD1 (5 bases). Trimming took 5 bases from V and 8 from J, leaving 15 bases between them. This CDR3 has 13 amino acids. The germline V gene encodes CDR1 SGHAT and CDR2 FQDESV (reference sequence). The CDR3 spells CASSIQGSEGYTF. CDR3 coding DNA: TGTGCCAGCAGCATCCAGGGAAGTGAGGGCTACACCTTC.

The rearrangement joins TRBV27 to TRBJ2-1, with 8 bases identical to TRBD2. V lost 7 bases, J lost 4 bases, and 6 bases stayed unmatched. Germline V lookup: CDR1 MNHEY, CDR2 SMNVEV (reference sequence). The CDR3 extends over 14 amino acids. The CDR3, as DNA: TGTGCCAGCACCCTAGCGGGCCTTTACAATGAGCAGTTCTTC. Amino acid sequence: CASTLAGLYNEQFF.

The chain couples TRBV28 to TRBJ2-1; 11 nucleotides align to TRBD2. Germline CDR1 and CDR2: MDHEN and SYDVKM. This CDR3 contains 20 residues. J gave up 4 bases and V 3 bases, and 17 bases lay outside the gene matches. The CDR3 DNA follows: TGTGCCAGCAGTTTTAGGGCCAGATACGTGACTAGCGGGGATTACAATGAGCAGTTCTTC. Amino acids: CASSFRARYVTSGDYNEQFF.

In its sample, this clone was seen once. The chain is built from TRBV27 and TRBJ1-4; the match to TRBD1 covers 7 bases. The trim removed 2 bases at V and 2 bases at J, leaving 5 bases unmatched. Germline V gives CDR1 MNHEY, CDR2 SMNVEV (reference sequence). The length of the CDR3 is 16 residues. CDR3 sequence reads: CASSLRGQRTNEKLFF. CDR3 in DNA: TGTGCCAGCAGTTTAAGGGGACAGCGGACTAATGAAAAACTGTTTTTT. The variable domain in full, with the rest retrieved from reference TRBV27 and TRBJ1-4, is EAQVTQNPRYLITVTGKKLTVTCSQNMNHEYMSWYRQDPGLGLRQIYYSMNVEVTDKGDVPEGYKVSRKEKRNFPLILESPSPNQTSLYFCASSLRGQRTNEKLFFGSGTQLSVL.

This chain uses TRBV7-2 with TRBJ1-2; the D is unclear. In germline, CDR1 is SGHTA, CDR2 FQGNSA. The CDR3 is made up of 16 amino acids. V was clipped by 1 base and J by 4 bases, with 16 bases between them. The CDR3 region has the DNA TGTGCCAGCAGCTTAGTGGGAGGCGGTCTGATCTATGGCTACACCTTC. This codes for CASSLVGGGLIYGYTF.

The rearrangement uses TRBV5-1 and TRBJ2-7; D gene ambiguous. Germline V gives CDR1 SGHRS, CDR2 YFSETQ. The CDR3 totals 13 residues. The V end lost 7 bases, the J end lost 0 bases, and 11 bases lay between the germline ends. This CDR3 is CASATTSSYEQYF. CDR3 nucleotides: TGCGCCAGCGCGACAACTTCCTCCTACGAGCAGTACTTC.

CDR3 coding DNA: TGTGCCAGCTCCAGACAGGCACCCTCTGGAAACACCATATATTTT. Its translation is CASSRQAPSGNTIYF. The J gene is TRBJ1-3, the V gene TRBV25-1; D may be TRBD1 (6 bases). This CDR3 has 15 amino acids. Between the trimmed V and J ends, which lost 8 bases and 0 bases, there was a span of 14 bases. The germline V gene has CDR1 MGHDK and CDR2 SYGVNS.

The rearrangement joins TRBV28 to TRBJ2-7, with 9 bases that match TRBD2. Germline CDR1 is MDHEN and CDR2 is SYDVKM. V gave up 5 bases and J gave up 2 bases; unmatched junction bases: 10. The CDR3 has 16 amino acids. The CDR3 reads CASSEQAGGRTYEQYF. CDR3 DNA: TGTGCCAGCAGTGAACAAGCGGGGGGCCGGACCTACGAGCAGTACTTC.

The rearrangement links TRBV5-1 to TRBJ1-1; D remains ambiguous. Trimming shortened V by 5 bases and J by 4 bases, and 15 bases separated the two germline ends. The germline V gene has CDR1 SGHRS and CDR2 YFSETQ. The CDR3 consists of 14 residues. The CDR3 sequence: CASRRQERVTEAFF. The CDR3 nucleotides are TGCGCCAGCAGGCGTCAGGAGCGGGTCACTGAAGCTTTCTTT.

This clone came up a few times. Other nucleotide sequences from this sample produce the same CDR3. V gene TRBV24-1 combines with J gene TRBJ2-1; tentatively, D is TRBD1 or TRBD2 (5 bases each). The V and J ends lost 3 bases and 6 bases respectively, with 14 bases between them. CDR1 KGHDR and CDR2 SFDVKD come from the germline V gene. This CDR3 contains 15 residues. CDR3 loop: CATSDPGTSGNEQFF. The CDR3, as DNA: TGTGCCACCAGTGATCCGGGGACGTCGGGCAATGAGCAGTTCTTC.

This clone came up once. The CDR3 region is CASSPGRNSYEQYF. DNA of the CDR3: TGCGCCAGCAGCCCAGGACGGAATTCCTACGAGCAGTACTTC. The V call is TRBV5-1, the J call TRBJ2-7, with D unclear. There are 14 residues in the CDR3. Between the trimmed V and J ends, which lost 4 bases and 1 base, there was a span of 12 bases. Germline V gives CDR1 SGHRS, CDR2 YFSETQ.

The gene calls are TRBV19 and TRBJ2-5; 8 bases line up with TRBD2. V was clipped by 0 bases and J by 5 bases; unmatched bases: 11. This CDR3 is 17 amino acids long. Germline V lookup: CDR1 LNHDA, CDR2 SQIVND (reference sequence). In nucleotides, the CDR3 is TGTGCCAGTAGTATAGATGCCCACGGGGGGGGCTCGGAGACCCAGTACTTC. Encoded protein: CASSIDAHGGGSETQYF.